These 26 T cell receptor beta chains were all obtained from the same sample, sequenced in a study of blood T cell repertoires in COVID-19. Assay used: immunoSEQ multiplex PCR; TCRdb lists only in-frame clones, some missing. The data hold roughly 160,000 clones, with 79% observed a single time. Sequencing input: PBMCs or T cells enriched from blood (not recorded which). The origin of the receptors is a woman in her 70s in a cohort exposed to, infected with or recovered from COVID-19 (not recorded which).

The chain employs TRBV10-2 and TRBJ1-5; D gene unclear. V gave up 6 bases and J gave up 6 bases, with 12 bases separating them. The length of the CDR3 is 13 residues. Germline V gene lookup returns CDR1 WSHSY and CDR2 SAAADI. This CDR3 is CASRLDRGQPQHF. The CDR3 coding sequence is TGCGCCAGCAGGTTAGATCGGGGTCAGCCCCAGCATTTT.

V and J are TRBV5-8 and TRBJ2-3; 8 nucleotides match TRBD1. The CDR3 covers 15 residues. Germline CDR1 SGHTS, CDR2 YDEGEE. J lost 2 bases, V lost 6 bases, and 8 bases had no gene match. The CDR3 coding sequence is TGTGCCAGCACCCCTTGGGGACAGGACACAGATACGCAGTATTTT. Residues: CASTPWGQDTDTQYF. Together with reference TRBV5-8 and TRBJ2-3, the CDR3 gives the full variable domain: EAGVTQSPTHLIKTRGQQATLRCSPISGHTSVYWYQQALGLGLQFLLWYDEGEERNRGNFPPRFSGRQFPNYSSELNVNALELEDSALYLCASTPWGQDTDTQYFGPGTRLTVL.

The gene calls are TRBV5-6 and TRBJ1-6; D may be TRBD1 (6 bases). Germline CDR1 is SGHDT and CDR2 is YYEEEE. CDR3 length: 15 residues. Trimming shortened V by 1 base and J by 11 bases, and 16 bases separated the two germline ends. As DNA, the CDR3 is TGTGCCAGCAGCTTGCGGGGGGCGGAGCCCACACCCCTCCACTTT. Protein sequence: CASSLRGAEPTPLHF.

This sequence joins TRBV3-1 (or the pseudogene TRBV3-2) and TRBJ1-2; D not resolved. Looked up from germline, CDR1 is LGHDT and CDR2 is YNNKEL (reference sequence). The CDR3 totals 12 residues. Trimming stripped 1 base from V and 10 bases from J, with 10 bases between. CDR3 amino acids: CASSQGERLYTF. The CDR3 DNA reads as TGTGCCAGCAGCCAAGGAGAACGTCTCTACACCTTC.

This clone was observed a few times. V and J are TRBV4-1 and TRBJ1-5; a weak D match, TRBD1 (6 bases). The CDR3 contains 14 residues. Germline CDR1 reads MGHRA; CDR2 reads YSYEKL. Trimming stripped 1 base from V and 10 bases from J, with 14 bases between. CDR3 bases: TGCGCCAGCAGCCAAGCGCAGGGGATTAATCCCCAGCATTTT. It codes for CASSQAQGINPQHF.

This clone was observed a single time. J is TRBJ2-1 and V is TRBV5-4; possibly TRBD1 for D (6 bases). Germline V gives CDR1 SGHNT, CDR2 YYREEE (reference sequence). Trimming cost V 3 bases and J 0 bases, with 13 bases left between them. CDR3 size: 16 residues. This CDR3 is CASSSRDKRSYNEQFF. CDR3 nucleotide sequence: TGTGCCAGCAGCTCACGGGACAAACGCTCCTACAATGAGCAGTTCTTC.

Only a few counts were recorded for this clone. This sequence joins TRBV4-1 and TRBJ1-1; tentatively, D is TRBD1 (6 bases). This CDR3 has 13 amino acids. V gave up 0 bases and J gave up 4 bases, with 6 bases separating them. Germline V gene data show CDR1 as MGHRA and CDR2 as YSYEKL. The DNA for the CDR3 is TGCGCCAGCAGCCAAGAAGGGGGCACTGAAGCTTTCTTT. Protein product: CASSQEGGTEAFF.

The chain employs TRBV5-6 and TRBJ2-3; 9 positions match TRBD1. Germline V gene lookup returns CDR1 SGHDT and CDR2 YYEEEE. CDR3 length: 16 amino acids. V dropped 4 bases and J dropped 5; count of bases not matched to a gene: 11. CDR3 protein: CASSPPWGQGQDTQYF. The CDR3 region has the DNA TGTGCCAGCAGCCCCCCCTGGGGACAGGGTCAAGATACGCAGTATTTT.

The rearrangement joins TRBV5-1 to TRBJ2-2; 9 bases fit TRBD1. The J segment lost 7 bases and the V segment lost 4 bases, leaving 11 bases of the junction unmatched. Germline V lookup: CDR1 SGHRS, CDR2 YFSETQ. The CDR3 is made up of 16 amino acids. In nucleotides, the CDR3 is TGCGCCAGCAGCCGAAGGACAGGGGCAGTCGGCGGGGAGCTGTTTTTT. This encodes CASSRRTGAVGGELFF.

V usage is TRBV9 and J usage is TRBJ1-2, with 11 bases aligning to TRBD1. CDR1 and CDR2 from the germline V gene are SGDLS and YYNGEE. V was clipped by 4 bases and J by 2 bases; unmatched bases: 7. This CDR3 region has 16 residues. CDR3 nucleotides: TGTGCCAGCAGCTCGCGGACAGGGGGCTTGAACTATGGCTACACCTTC. Residues: CASSSRTGGLNYGYTF.

The chain has TRBV28 and TRBJ2-5; TRBD1 aligns across 9 bases. This CDR3 is built from 13 residues. CDR1 MDHEN and CDR2 SYDVKM come from the germline V gene. After removal of 8 bases from V and 2 bases from J, the junction contained 3 bases not matched to a gene. The CDR3 DNA reads as TGTGCCAGCGGGACAGGGAGGCAAGAGACCCAGTACTTC. Residues: CASGTGRQETQYF.

The chain combines TRBV5-1 with TRBJ2-7; 7 nucleotides line up with TRBD1. The CDR3 runs to 15 residues. V lost 4 bases to trimming and J lost 3 bases; unmatched junction nucleotides: 10. Germline V gives CDR1 SGHRS, CDR2 YFSETQ. DNA for the CDR3: TGCGCCAGCAGCCACGGGACAGTGAAGGACTACGAGCAGTACTTC. It specifies CASSHGTVKDYEQYF.

The chain employs TRBV19 and TRBJ1-5; D is uncertain. The CDR3 contains 13 residues. In germline, CDR1 is LNHDA, CDR2 SQIVND (reference sequence). Deletions cut 3 bases from V and 4 bases from J, with 7 bases between. The CDR3 protein is CASSMWANQPQHF. In nucleotides, the CDR3 is TGTGCCAGTAGTATGTGGGCTAATCAGCCCCAGCATTTT.

This clone was counted between two and nine times. The chain couples TRBV5-1 to TRBJ2-1, with 10 bases matching TRBD2. Germline trimming cut 3 bases from V and 9 bases from J; bases unmatched to any gene: 18. This CDR3 spans 18 amino acids. The germline CDR1 and CDR2 sequences are SGHRS and YFSETQ. The CDR3 loop is CASSSGLAGTSVIGEQFF. In DNA, the CDR3 is TGCGCCAGCAGCTCTGGCCTGGCAGGGACTAGCGTGATAGGTGAGCAGTTCTTC.

The chain couples TRBV2 to TRBJ1-5; 11 bases agree with TRBD1. Trimming cost V 5 bases and J 1 base; bases outside gene matches: 4. The length of the CDR3 is 16 residues. In germline, CDR1 is SNHLY, CDR2 FYNNEI. As DNA, the CDR3 is TGTGCCAGCAGTCCCGGACAGGGGGCCAGCAATCAGCCCCAGCATTTT. Encoded protein: CASSPGQGASNQPQHF. Drawing the rest from reference TRBV2 and TRBJ1-5, the complete variable domain is EPEVTQTPSHQVTQMGQEVILRCVPISNHLYFYWYRQILGQKVEFLVSFYNNEISEKSEIFDDQFSVERPDGSNFTLKIRSTKLEDSAMYFCASSPGQGASNQPQHFGDGTRLSIL.

The rearrangement uses TRBV9 and TRBJ2-7, with 7 bases lining up with TRBD2. V lost 0 bases and J lost 2; bases outside the gene matches: 2. The CDR3 spans 14 residues. The germline CDR1 and CDR2 sequences are SGDLS and YYNGEE. The CDR3 is CASSVGEGPYEQYF. CDR3 bases: TGTGCCAGCAGCGTAGGGGAGGGACCCTACGAGCAGTACTTC.

This sequence joins TRBV28 and TRBJ1-5, with a weak D call TRBD1 (6 bases). Trimming took 1 base from V and 7 from J, leaving 11 bases between them. In germline, CDR1 is MDHEN, CDR2 SYDVKM. The CDR3 has 14 amino acids. The CDR3 loop is CASSLSGVWQPQHF. The CDR3 nucleotides read TGTGCCAGCAGTTTATCAGGGGTCTGGCAGCCCCAGCATTTT.

The gene calls are TRBV28 and TRBJ2-6, with a possible D match to TRBD1 (6 bases). Trimming removed 3 bases from V and 0 bases from J, with 12 bases in between. This CDR3 has 17 residues. The V gene's germline CDR1 is MDHEN and CDR2 SYDVKM. The CDR3 reads CASSFGGSRSGANVLTF. In DNA form, the CDR3 reads TGTGCCAGCAGTTTTGGGGGCAGTCGCTCTGGGGCCAACGTCCTGACTTTC.

V usage is TRBV7-2 and J usage is TRBJ1-4; possibly TRBD1 for D (5 bases). The CDR3 spans 11 residues. CDR1 and CDR2 (germline): SGHTA, FQGNSA. The V end lost 1 base, the J end lost 11 bases, and 5 bases lay between the germline ends. The CDR3 protein is CASSLGQKLFF. CDR3 nucleotide sequence: TGTGCCAGCAGCTTAGGACAGAAACTGTTTTTT.

V and J are TRBV28 and TRBJ2-7, with 8 bases identical to TRBD1. V lost 6 bases, J lost 2 bases, and 6 bases stayed unmatched. CDR3 length: 14 amino acids. In germline, CDR1 is MDHEN, CDR2 SYDVKM. The CDR3 here is CASRSGTGPYEQYF. The DNA for the CDR3 is TGTGCCAGCAGGTCCGGGACAGGACCCTACGAGCAGTACTTC.

As for this clone: One junction end disagrees with the germline gene, perhaps due to a read error. The chain couples TRBV7-7 to TRBJ2-5; no clear D. The CDR3 totals 13 residues. Germline lookup yields CDR1 SSHAT and CDR2 FNYEAQ (reference sequence). CDR3 DNA sequence: TGTGCTAGCAGCCTTTCAGACTTAGAGACCCAGTACTTC. This sequence encodes CASSLSDLETQYF.

CDR3 protein: CASSITAAEAFF. CDR3 DNA: TGTGCCAGTAGTATAACCGCGGCTGAAGCTTTCTTT. The gene calls are TRBV19 and TRBJ1-1; D is ambiguous. The CDR3 spans 12 residues. V lost 2 bases to trimming and J lost 6 bases, with 7 bases between them. Germline lookup yields CDR1 LNHDA and CDR2 SQIVND (reference sequence).

The chain carries TRBV5-6 and TRBJ1-1; D unresolved. Germline values: CDR1 SGHDT, CDR2 YYEEEE. The CDR3 contains 14 residues. Trimming removed 1 base from V and 7 bases from J, with 14 bases in between. Here the CDR3 reads CASSLWRLGDEAFF. CDR3 DNA sequence: TGTGCCAGCAGCTTGTGGAGACTCGGGGATGAAGCTTTCTTT.

The genes are TRBV11-3 and TRBJ2-1; D may be TRBD2 (6 bases). The germline CDR1 and CDR2 sequences are SGHNT and YENEEA. This CDR3 is built from 17 residues. Trimming cost V 1 base and J 0 bases, with 13 bases left between them. CDR3 region: CASSLGIAASSYNEQFF. In nucleotides, the CDR3 is TGTGCCAGCAGCTTAGGTATAGCGGCTAGCTCCTACAATGAGCAGTTCTTC.

The chain employs TRBV5-4 and TRBJ2-1, with 7 nucleotides matching TRBD2. CDR3 size: 15 residues. Germline-derived CDR1 and CDR2 are SGHNT and YYREEE (reference sequence). J gave up 4 bases and V 4 bases, and 8 bases lay outside the gene matches. CDR3 nucleotides: TGTGCCAGCAGCCCCACTAGCGCCCCTTACAATGAGCAGTTCTTC. Amino acid sequence: CASSPTSAPYNEQFF.

J is TRBJ2-2 and V is TRBV5-4; D gene uncertain. Trimming stripped 0 bases from V and 1 base from J, with 4 bases between. The CDR3 is 14 residues long. The germline V gene encodes CDR1 SGHNT and CDR2 YYREEE (reference sequence). The CDR3 spells CASSLVQNTGELFF. The DNA for the CDR3 is TGTGCCAGCAGCTTGGTACAGAACACCGGGGAGCTGTTTTTT.